The sequence of this T cell receptor beta chain was determined in a study of T cell responses to AZD1222 COVID-19 vaccine. Study-level results: The study sampled repertoires only after the peak T cell response.

Some clones are missing from TCRdb's copy, which holds only in-frame ones; the method was immunoSEQ multiplex PCR. This repertoire shows 90,000 or so clones, around nine tenths found once; its top ten account for roughly 5%. Details on this clone: Its target is unknown. Additional DNA sequences in this sample encode the identical CDR3.

This CDR3 has 14 amino acids. The germline V and J ends were trimmed by 3 bases and 1 base, with 6 bases remaining between them. Germline V gives CDR1 KGHSH, CDR2 LQKENI. This sequence was found in an adult who received the AZD1222 COVID-19 vaccine. The V and J genes are TRBV18 and TRBJ2-2, with D perhaps TRBD1 (5 bases). The source material was peripheral blood, sampled 28 days after the second AZD1222 dose. The CDR3 nucleotides read TGTGCCAGCTCACCCGGACAGAACACCGGGGAGCTGTTTTTT. It is translated as CASSPGQNTGELFF.